This TCR beta chain appears in the sequencing data of a study of blood T cell repertoires in COVID-19. Study context: There were acute and convalescent COVID-19 samples, and they came from the United States, Italy and Spain.

Using immunoSEQ multiplex PCR, the repertoire was profiled, and TCRdb retains in-frame clones only, with some absent. The top ten clones hold roughly 3.9% of a sample with about 54,000 clones, 90% to 95% of them seen once. The V gene lost 3 bases and the J gene lost 8 bases, with 13 bases spanning the gap. Germline values: CDR1 SNHLY, CDR2 FYNNEI. The CDR3 sequence is 13 residues long. This clonotype was obtained from a man aged 50 to 59 with acute or convalescent COVID-19. Specimen: peripheral blood. The chain recombines TRBV2 with TRBJ1-2, with D tentatively TRBD1 (5 bases). CDR3 protein: CASSESGIWGYTF. The CDR3 nucleotides are TGTGCCAGCAGTGAGTCAGGGATATGGGGCTACACCTTC.